Presented here are 15 T cell receptor beta chains from one specimen sequenced in a study of response to subunit inactivated influenza vaccine. TCRdb re-analysed the RT-PCR reads in MiXCR, keeping a single row per CDR3 protein. The sample has roughly 700,000 distinct CDR3 sequences, approximately 14% seen once. This sample comprised PBMCs from blood, obtained 14 to 15 days before vaccination. The source of these receptors is a middle-aged man who received an inactivated influenza vaccine.

This clonotype was counted only a few times. This chain connects TRBV20-1 to TRBJ2-7; D possibly uses TRBD1 or TRBD2 (6 bases each). Germline lookup yields CDR1 DFQATT and CDR2 SNEGSKA (reference sequence). Trimming left V 4 bases short and J 3 bases short, with 22 bases between. The length of the CDR3 is 16 residues. The CDR3 coding sequence is TGCAGTGCTAACCGGGGGCGAGGGATGGAATACTACGAGCAGTACTTC. It codes for CSANRGRGMEYYEQYF.

As to this clonotype: An end of the junction does not agree with germline; a read error may underlie this. The chain is built from TRBV20-1 and TRBJ2-2, with a weak D call TRBD1 (5 bases). The CDR3 loop spans 17 amino acids. Germline CDR1 is DFQATT and CDR2 is SNEGSKA (reference sequence). The CDR3 protein is CCATHHRLSANTGELFF. CDR3 DNA: TGCTGTGCTACTCACCACAGGTTAAGCGCGAACACCGGGGAGCTGTTTTTT.

This clonotype was detected a few times. The chain employs TRBV13 and TRBJ1-4, with D possibly matching TRBD1 (6 bases). V was trimmed by 5 bases and J by 7 bases, leaving 20 bases between them. The CDR3 has 16 amino acids. CDR1 and CDR2 (germline): PRHDT, FYEKMQ (reference sequence). The CDR3 here is CASSPRLTGSGEKLFF. The CDR3 DNA reads as TGTGCCAGCAGCCCAAGATTAACAGGGTCGGGTGAAAAACTGTTTTTT.

The table lists this clonotype with a few counts. V gene TRBV5-6 combines with J gene TRBJ1-5; D ambiguous. The CDR3 contains 14 residues. CDR1 and CDR2 from the germline V gene are SGHDT and YYEEEE. V lost 2 bases and J lost 5, with 11 bases in between. CDR3: CASSFGRKYQPQHF. The CDR3, as DNA: TGTGCCAGCAGCTTCGGACGGAAATATCAGCCCCAGCATTTT.

This clonotype was observed a handful of times. The V and J genes are TRBV5-4 and TRBJ2-5, with TRBD2 matching 13 bases. CDR1 and CDR2 from the germline V gene are SGHNT and YYREEE (reference sequence). This CDR3 is built from 16 residues. With 4 bases clipped from V and 4 bases from J, the junction kept 7 bases outside the gene matches. This CDR3 is CASSEGTSGMGETQYF. CDR3 bases: TGTGCCAGCAGCGAAGGGACTAGCGGGATGGGAGAGACCCAGTACTTC.

This clonotype showed up just a few times. The chain joins TRBV5-1 to TRBJ1-1; possibly TRBD1 for D (6 bases). The CDR3 sequence is 14 residues long. From germline, CDR1 is SGHRS and CDR2 YFSETQ. V dropped 0 bases and J dropped 6 bases, with 12 bases sitting between them. In nucleotides, the CDR3 is TGCGCCAGCAGCTTGGGTTCAGGGGACTCTGAAGCTTTCTTT. As protein: CASSLGSGDSEAFF.

This clonotype was detected many times. V usage is TRBV14 and J usage is TRBJ1-1; 7 bases match TRBD1. CDR3 size: 17 residues. The germline CDR1 and CDR2 sequences are SGHDN and FVKESK. The V gene end was trimmed by 3 bases and the J gene end by 4 bases; junction bases not matched to a gene: 14. CDR3: CASSQERGRGRGTEAFF. Written as DNA, the CDR3 is TGTGCCAGCAGCCAGGAGAGGGGGAGGGGGCGCGGCACTGAAGCTTTCTTT.

This clonotype was detected many times. CDR3 sequence: CASGTGRDQPQHF. The CDR3 DNA sequence: TGTGCCAGCGGGACAGGGAGGGATCAGCCCCAGCATTTT. This chain uses TRBV27 with TRBJ1-5; 9 bases match TRBD1. The trim removed 8 bases at V and 5 bases at J, leaving 4 bases unmatched. Germline loops: CDR1 MNHEY, CDR2 SMNVEV (reference sequence). The CDR3 consists of 13 residues.

Turning to this clonotype: This sequence may be a read error, since a much larger clone differs from it by one base. In DNA, the CDR3 is TGCAGTGCTGGAGATAGCCTAGCGGGAGATACGCAGTATTTT. Protein product: CSAGDSLAGDTQYF. The chain is built from TRBV20-1 and TRBJ2-3; 8 bases match TRBD2. Germline V gene data show CDR1 as DFQATT and CDR2 as SNEGSKA (reference sequence). The CDR3 covers 14 residues.

This chain connects TRBV3-1 to TRBJ2-1; 11 bases are shared with TRBD2. Germline CDR1 LGHDT, CDR2 YNNKEL (reference sequence). The CDR3 contains 17 residues. With V trimmed by 4 bases and J by 6 bases, 11 bases remained unmatched. CDR3 bases: TGTGCCAGCAGCCGGTCTTGGTCTAGCGGGAGGCCCAATGAGCAGTTCTTC. This gives the protein CASSRSWSSGRPNEQFF.

This clonotype was detected many times. The chain combines TRBV12-3 or TRBV12-4 with TRBJ2-1; D is unresolved. The CDR3 is 11 residues long. V lost 2 bases and J 8 bases, leaving 4 bases between the germline ends. The CDR3 nucleotides are TGTGCCAGCAGTTTAAAAGATGAGCAGTTCTTC. As protein: CASSLKDEQFF.

The chain recombines TRBV7-9 with TRBJ2-1; TRBD2 agrees at 12 bases. With 4 bases clipped from V and 16 bases from J, the junction kept 14 bases outside the gene matches. CDR3 size: 15 residues. Per the germline V gene, CDR1 is SEHNR and CDR2 is FQNEAQ (reference sequence). CDR3 loop: CASSSPSGRASTSFF. CDR3 DNA: TGTGCCAGCAGCTCGCCTAGCGGGAGGGCCTCTACTTCTTTCTTC.

This clonotype came up a few times. This chain uses TRBV9 with TRBJ1-6; D uncertain. Germline lookup yields CDR1 SGDLS and CDR2 YYNGEE. V lost 0 bases, J lost 4 bases, and 5 bases lay in between. The CDR3 spans 14 residues. The CDR3 sequence: CASSVVEYNSPLHF. CDR3 in DNA: TGTGCCAGCAGCGTAGTCGAGTATAATTCACCCCTCCACTTT.

The chain employs TRBV3-1 and TRBJ2-5, with D perhaps TRBD2 (6 bases). Germline assignment: CDR1 LGHDT and CDR2 YNNKEL (reference sequence). The length of the CDR3 is 13 residues. Trimming shortened V by 9 bases and J by 0 bases, and 11 bases separated the two germline ends. The CDR3 region is CASSGLYQETQYF. The DNA of the CDR3 is TGTGCCAGTAGCGGTCTGTACCAAGAGACCCAGTACTTC.

Notes on this clonotype: This may be a read error: a much more frequent sequence differs by one nucleotide. The rearrangement links TRBV5-1 to TRBJ2-5, with 7 nucleotides matching TRBD1. Germline-derived CDR1 and CDR2 are SGHRS and YFSETQ. CDR3 length: 13 amino acids. The J segment lost 9 bases and the V segment lost 3 bases, leaving 8 bases of the junction unmatched. DNA of the CDR3: TGCGCCAGCAGCTGGCACAGGGGAACGGCCCAGTACTTC. Translated: CASSWHRGTAQYF.